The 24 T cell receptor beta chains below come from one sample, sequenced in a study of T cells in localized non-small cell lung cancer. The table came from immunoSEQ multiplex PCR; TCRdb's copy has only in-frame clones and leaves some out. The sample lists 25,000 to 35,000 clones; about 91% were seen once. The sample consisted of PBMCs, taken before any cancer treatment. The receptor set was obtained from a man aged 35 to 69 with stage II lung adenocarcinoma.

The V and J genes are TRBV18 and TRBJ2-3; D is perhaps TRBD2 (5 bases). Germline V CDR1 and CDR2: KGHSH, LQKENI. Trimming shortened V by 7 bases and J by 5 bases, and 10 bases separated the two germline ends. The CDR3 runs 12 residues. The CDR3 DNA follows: TGTGCCAGCTTCCCCGGGGTAGATACGCAGTATTTT. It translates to CASFPGVDTQYF. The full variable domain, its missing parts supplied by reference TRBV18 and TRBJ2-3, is NAGVMQNPRHLVRRRGQEARLRCSPMKGHSHVYWYRQLPEEGLKFMVYLQKENIIDESGMPKERFSAEFPKEGPSILRIQQVVRGDSAAYFCASFPGVDTQYFGPGTRLTVL.

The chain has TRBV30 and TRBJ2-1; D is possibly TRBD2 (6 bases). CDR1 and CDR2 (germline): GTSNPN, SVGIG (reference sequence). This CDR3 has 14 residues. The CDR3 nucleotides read TGTATAATGGACTGCGGGGTCTCCTACAATGAGCAGTTCTTC. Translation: CIMDCGVSYNEQFF.

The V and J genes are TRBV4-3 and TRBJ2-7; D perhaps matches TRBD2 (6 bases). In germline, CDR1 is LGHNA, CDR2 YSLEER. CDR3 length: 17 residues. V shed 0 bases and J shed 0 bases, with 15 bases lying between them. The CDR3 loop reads CASSQDLSGRSSYEQYF. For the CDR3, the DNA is TGCGCCAGCAGCCAAGACCTTAGCGGAAGGAGCTCCTACGAGCAGTACTTC.

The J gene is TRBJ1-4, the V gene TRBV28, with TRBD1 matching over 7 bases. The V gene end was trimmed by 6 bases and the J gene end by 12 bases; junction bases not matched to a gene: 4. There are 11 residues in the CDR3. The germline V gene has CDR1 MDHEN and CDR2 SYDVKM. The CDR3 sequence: CASRIQGELFF. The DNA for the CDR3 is TGTGCCAGCAGGATTCAGGGGGAACTGTTTTTT.

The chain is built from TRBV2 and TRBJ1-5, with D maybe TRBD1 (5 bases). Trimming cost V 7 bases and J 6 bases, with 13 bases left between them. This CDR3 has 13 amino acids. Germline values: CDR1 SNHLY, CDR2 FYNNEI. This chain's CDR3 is CASNGREGQPQHF. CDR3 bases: TGTGCCAGCAACGGCAGGGAAGGTCAGCCCCAGCATTTT.

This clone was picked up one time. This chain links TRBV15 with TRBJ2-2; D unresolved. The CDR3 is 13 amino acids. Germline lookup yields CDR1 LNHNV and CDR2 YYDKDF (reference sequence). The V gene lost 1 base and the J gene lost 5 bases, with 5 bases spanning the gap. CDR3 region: CATSRAVTGELFF. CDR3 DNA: TGTGCCACCAGCAGAGCTGTGACCGGGGAGCTGTTTTTT.

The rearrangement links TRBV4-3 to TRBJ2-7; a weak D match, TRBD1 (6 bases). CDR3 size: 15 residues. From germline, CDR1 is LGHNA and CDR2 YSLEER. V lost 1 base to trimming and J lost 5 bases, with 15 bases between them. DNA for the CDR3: TGCGCCAGCAGCCAAGGAGATAACAGGGCCCACGAGCAGTACTTC. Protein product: CASSQGDNRAHEQYF.

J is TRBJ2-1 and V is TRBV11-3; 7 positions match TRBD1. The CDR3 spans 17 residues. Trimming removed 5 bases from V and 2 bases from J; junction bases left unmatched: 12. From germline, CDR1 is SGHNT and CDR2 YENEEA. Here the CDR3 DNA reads TGTGCCAGCAGCCCACAGACAGGGTTGGGTACCTACAATGAGCAGTTCTTC. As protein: CASSPQTGLGTYNEQFF.

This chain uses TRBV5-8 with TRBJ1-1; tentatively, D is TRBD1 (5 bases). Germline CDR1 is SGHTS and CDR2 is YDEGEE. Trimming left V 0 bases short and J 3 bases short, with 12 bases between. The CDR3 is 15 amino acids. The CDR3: CASSLGHGGHTEAFF. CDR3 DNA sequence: TGTGCCAGCAGCTTGGGTCACGGGGGACACACTGAAGCTTTCTTT.

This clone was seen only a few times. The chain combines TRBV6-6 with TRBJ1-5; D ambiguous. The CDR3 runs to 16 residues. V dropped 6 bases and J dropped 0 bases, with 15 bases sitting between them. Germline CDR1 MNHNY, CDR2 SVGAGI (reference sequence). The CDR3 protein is CASSSRGPYSNQPQHF. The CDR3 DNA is TGTGCCAGCAGCTCGAGAGGACCTTATAGCAATCAGCCCCAGCATTTT.

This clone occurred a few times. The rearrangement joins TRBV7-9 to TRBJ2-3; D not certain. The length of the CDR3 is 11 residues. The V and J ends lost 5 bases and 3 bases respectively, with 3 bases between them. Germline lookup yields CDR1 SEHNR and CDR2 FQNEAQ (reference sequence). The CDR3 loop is CASSQTDTQYF. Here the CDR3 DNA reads TGTGCCAGCAGCCAGACAGATACGCAGTATTTT.

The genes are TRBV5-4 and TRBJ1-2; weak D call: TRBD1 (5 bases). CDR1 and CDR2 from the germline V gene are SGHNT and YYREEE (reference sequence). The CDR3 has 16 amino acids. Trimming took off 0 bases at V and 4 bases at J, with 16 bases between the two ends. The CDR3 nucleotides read TGTGCCAGCAGCTTGGAGGTAGGGACCTCTGGCTATGGCTACACCTTC. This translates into CASSLEVGTSGYGYTF.

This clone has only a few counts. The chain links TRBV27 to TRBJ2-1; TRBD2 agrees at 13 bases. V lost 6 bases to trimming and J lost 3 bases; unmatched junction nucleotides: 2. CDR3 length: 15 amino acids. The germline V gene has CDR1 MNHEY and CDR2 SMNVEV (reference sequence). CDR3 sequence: CASRGTSGIYNEQFF. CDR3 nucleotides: TGTGCCAGCAGGGGGACTAGCGGGATCTACAATGAGCAGTTCTTC.

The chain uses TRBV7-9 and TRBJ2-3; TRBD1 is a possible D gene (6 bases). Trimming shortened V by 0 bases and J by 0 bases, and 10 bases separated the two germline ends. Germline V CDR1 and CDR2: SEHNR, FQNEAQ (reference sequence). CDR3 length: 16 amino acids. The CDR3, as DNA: TGTGCCAGCAGCTTAGCAGACAGGCCTAGCACAGATACGCAGTATTTT. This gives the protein CASSLADRPSTDTQYF.

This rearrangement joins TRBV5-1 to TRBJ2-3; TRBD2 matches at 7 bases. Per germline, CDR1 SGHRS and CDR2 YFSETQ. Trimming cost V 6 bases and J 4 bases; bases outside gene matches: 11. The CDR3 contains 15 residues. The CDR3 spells CASKPSGSLADTQYF. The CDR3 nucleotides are TGCGCCAGCAAACCTAGCGGTTCCCTGGCAGATACGCAGTATTTT.

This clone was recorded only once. CDR3 in amino acids: CASSSRTDYEQYF. The CDR3 DNA reads TGTGCCAGCAGCTCCCGGACCGATTACGAGCAGTACTTC. The V and J genes are TRBV7-9 and TRBJ2-7; D is unclear. Germline V gives CDR1 SEHNR, CDR2 FQNEAQ (reference sequence). The CDR3 loop spans 13 amino acids. V gave up 4 bases and J gave up 4 bases, with 11 bases separating them.

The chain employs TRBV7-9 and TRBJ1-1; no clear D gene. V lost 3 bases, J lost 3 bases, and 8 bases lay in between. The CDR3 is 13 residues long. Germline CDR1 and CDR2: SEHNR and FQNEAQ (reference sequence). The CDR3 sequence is CASSFGGYTEAFF. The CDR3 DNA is TGTGCCAGCAGCTTTGGTGGGTACACTGAAGCTTTCTTT.

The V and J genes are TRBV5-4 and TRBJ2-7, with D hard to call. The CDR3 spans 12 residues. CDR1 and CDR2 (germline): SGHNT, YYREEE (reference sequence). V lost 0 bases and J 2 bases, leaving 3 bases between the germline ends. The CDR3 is CASSLEAYEQYF. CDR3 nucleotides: TGTGCCAGCAGCTTGGAGGCCTACGAGCAGTACTTC.

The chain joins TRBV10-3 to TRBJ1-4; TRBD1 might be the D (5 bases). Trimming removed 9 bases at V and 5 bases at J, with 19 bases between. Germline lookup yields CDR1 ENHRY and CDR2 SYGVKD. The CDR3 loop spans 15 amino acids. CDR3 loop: CAIGNSGTPNEKLFF. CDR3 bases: TGTGCCATTGGAAACTCCGGGACCCCGAATGAAAAACTGTTTTTT.

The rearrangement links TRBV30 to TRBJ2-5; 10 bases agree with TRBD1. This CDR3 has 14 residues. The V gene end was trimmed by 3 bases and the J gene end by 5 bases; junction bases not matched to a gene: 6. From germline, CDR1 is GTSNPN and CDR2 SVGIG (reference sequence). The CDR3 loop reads CAWRETGGGETQYF. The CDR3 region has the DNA TGTGCCTGGAGAGAGACAGGGGGCGGGGAGACCCAGTACTTC.

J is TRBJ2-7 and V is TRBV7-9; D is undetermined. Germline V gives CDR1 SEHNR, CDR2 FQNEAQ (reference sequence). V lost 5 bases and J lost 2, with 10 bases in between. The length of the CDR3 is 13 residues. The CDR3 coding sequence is TGTGCCAGCAGCCCGGACGGAGCCTACGAGCAGTACTTC. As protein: CASSPDGAYEQYF.

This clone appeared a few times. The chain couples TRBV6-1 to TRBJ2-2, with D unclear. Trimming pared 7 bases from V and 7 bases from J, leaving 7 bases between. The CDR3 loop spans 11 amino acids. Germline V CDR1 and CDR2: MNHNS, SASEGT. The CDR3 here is CASKEYGELFF. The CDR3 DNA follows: TGTGCCAGCAAGGAGTACGGGGAGCTGTTTTTT.

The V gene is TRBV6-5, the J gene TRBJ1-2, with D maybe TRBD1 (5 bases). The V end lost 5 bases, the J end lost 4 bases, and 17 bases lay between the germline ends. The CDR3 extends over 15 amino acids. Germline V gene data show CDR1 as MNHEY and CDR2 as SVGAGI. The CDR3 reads CASSLYLGAIYGYTF. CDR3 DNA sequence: TGTGCCAGCAGTCTCTACCTCGGGGCTATCTATGGCTACACCTTC.

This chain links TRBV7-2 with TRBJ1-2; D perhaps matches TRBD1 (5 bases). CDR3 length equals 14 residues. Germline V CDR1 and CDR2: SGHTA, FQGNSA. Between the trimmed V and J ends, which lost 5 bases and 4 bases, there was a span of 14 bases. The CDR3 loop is CASSVLGRSYGYTF. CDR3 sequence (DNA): TGTGCCAGCAGCGTGTTGGGACGGAGCTATGGCTACACCTTC.